The 29 T cell receptor beta chains below were found in one sample sequenced in a study of cytomegalovirus exposure and HLA in healthy donors. The PCR had 60 Vbeta and 13 Jbeta primers. The data were produced by immunoSEQ multiplex PCR, yet TCRdb's version contains in-frame clones alone and is incomplete. The sample shows fewer than 200,000 clones, around 81% of them seen only once. The sample comprised PBMCs. The receptors come from a woman aged 45-59 years in good health and CMV-seronegative.

This chain joins TRBV14 and TRBJ2-3, with 7 positions matching TRBD2. This CDR3 is built from 13 residues. CDR1 SGHDN and CDR2 FVKESK come from the germline V gene. V dropped 6 bases and J dropped 3; count of bases not matched to a gene: 3. The CDR3 loop reads CASRIGGTDTQYF. In DNA, the CDR3 is TGTGCCAGCAGGATCGGGGGGACAGATACGCAGTATTTT.

This clone was detected only once. The V gene is TRBV19, the J gene TRBJ2-7; TRBD1 aligns across 9 bases. Germline assignment: CDR1 LNHDA and CDR2 SQIVND (reference sequence). The ends lost 6 bases at V and 2 bases at J; junction bases unmatched: 5. CDR3 size: 14 residues. The CDR3 loop is CASSTRQGAYEQYF. The CDR3 coding sequence is TGTGCCAGTAGCACCAGACAGGGGGCCTACGAGCAGTACTTC.

A remark on this clone: The sample contains more than one DNA sequence encoding this CDR3. The chain combines TRBV27 with TRBJ2-7, with 11 nucleotides matching TRBD1. V dropped 5 bases and J dropped 1; count of bases not matched to a gene: 4. The CDR3 covers 15 residues. Germline CDR1 reads MNHEY; CDR2 reads SMNVEV (reference sequence). The CDR3 loop reads CASSLGTGGSYEQYF. The CDR3, as DNA: TGTGCCAGCAGTCTAGGGACAGGGGGGTCCTACGAGCAGTACTTC.

This chain joins TRBV6-5 and TRBJ2-1; D uncertain. V lost 8 bases and J 0 bases, leaving 8 bases between the germline ends. Germline CDR1 and CDR2: MNHEY and SVGAGI. The CDR3 consists of 13 residues. In DNA, the CDR3 is TGTGCCAGCTCGCCGAGCTCCTACAATGAGCAGTTCTTC. Translated: CASSPSSYNEQFF.

The rearrangement uses TRBV5-1 and TRBJ2-5, with TRBD1 identical over 8 bases. The J segment lost 5 bases and the V segment lost 4 bases, leaving 10 bases of the junction unmatched. Per germline, CDR1 SGHRS and CDR2 YFSETQ. The CDR3 covers 15 residues. The CDR3 protein is CASSGGTGPRETQYF. The CDR3 region has the DNA TGCGCCAGCAGCGGGGGGACAGGTCCTCGCGAGACCCAGTACTTC.

V is TRBV11-3 and J is TRBJ2-6; perhaps TRBD1 as D (6 bases). The CDR3 sequence is 17 residues long. From germline, CDR1 is SGHNT and CDR2 YENEEA. Trimming shortened V by 1 base and J by 2 bases, and 12 bases separated the two germline ends. CDR3 DNA: TGTGCCAGCAGCTTAGGTCAGGGGCTCCCTGGGGCCAACGTCCTGACTTTC. Translated: CASSLGQGLPGANVLTF.

This clone was observed a handful of times. The genes are TRBV5-8 and TRBJ2-3; the D gene is possibly TRBD2 (6 bases). The V gene's germline CDR1 is SGHTS and CDR2 YDEGEE. There are 15 residues in the CDR3. Trimming stripped 3 bases from V and 0 bases from J, with 11 bases between. Written as DNA, the CDR3 is TGTGCCAGCAGCTCGGACTATTCGAGCACAGATACGCAGTATTTT. It codes for CASSSDYSSTDTQYF. The entire variable domain, with the rest obtained from reference TRBV5-8 and TRBJ2-3, is as follows: EAGVTQSPTHLIKTRGQQATLRCSPISGHTSVYWYQQALGLGLQFLLWYDEGEERNRGNFPPRFSGRQFPNYSSELNVNALELEDSALYLCASSSDYSSTDTQYFGPGTRLTVL.

The rearrangement joins TRBV7-7 to TRBJ2-5; 12 bases match TRBD2. Germline CDR1 SSHAT, CDR2 FNYEAQ (reference sequence). J was trimmed by 5 bases and V by 5 bases; bases with no gene match: 6. The CDR3 totals 15 residues. Written as DNA, the CDR3 is TGTGCCAGCAGCGCTAGCGGGGGGGCCGGGGAGACCCAGTACTTC. Translating it yields CASSASGGAGETQYF.

This clone was detected only a few times. V is TRBV4-2 and J is TRBJ2-2; the D is unclear. V gave up 0 bases and J gave up 0 bases, with 8 bases separating them. This CDR3 has 16 residues. Germline loops: CDR1 LGHNA, CDR2 YNFKEQ. The CDR3 spells CASSQEVRSNTGELFF. CDR3 bases: TGTGCCAGCAGCCAAGAAGTCAGGTCGAACACCGGGGAGCTGTTTTTT.

The V gene is TRBV2, the J gene TRBJ2-1; TRBD1 matches 9 bases. The V gene's germline CDR1 is SNHLY and CDR2 FYNNEI. The CDR3 runs 15 residues. The trim removed 2 bases at V and 5 bases at J, leaving 4 bases unmatched. CDR3 residues: CASSEWTGAHNEQFF. The CDR3 coding sequence is TGTGCCAGCAGTGAATGGACAGGGGCCCACAATGAGCAGTTCTTC.

V usage is TRBV2 and J usage is TRBJ1-3; weak D call: TRBD1 (6 bases). The CDR3 runs to 16 residues. V lost 5 bases, J lost 0 bases, and 14 bases lay in between. Germline V CDR1 and CDR2: SNHLY, FYNNEI. CDR3 DNA sequence: TGTGCCAGCAGTACTTCCGGGACAAGCTCTGGAAACACCATATATTTT. Protein product: CASSTSGTSSGNTIYF.

The genes are TRBV6-5 and TRBJ1-2, with D possibly TRBD1 on 5 matching bases. The CDR3 has 14 amino acids. V was clipped by 0 bases and J by 7 bases, with 12 bases between them. The germline V gene encodes CDR1 MNHEY and CDR2 SVGAGI. CDR3 sequence reads: CASSYSGGKSGYTF. The CDR3, as DNA: TGTGCCAGCAGTTACTCGGGGGGGAAGTCTGGCTACACCTTC.

The J gene is TRBJ2-5, the V gene TRBV7-2; D is ambiguous. This CDR3 spans 11 amino acids. Germline CDR1 is SGHTA and CDR2 is FQGNSA. Trimming took off 4 bases at V and 5 bases at J, with 5 bases between the two ends. CDR3 in amino acids: CASSSLETQYF. For the CDR3, the DNA is TGTGCCAGCAGCTCCCTTGAGACCCAGTACTTC.

This rearrangement joins TRBV7-9 to TRBJ1-2; weak D call: TRBD1 (5 bases). Trimming removed 5 bases from V and 4 bases from J, with 17 bases in between. This CDR3 region has 15 residues. Per the germline V gene, CDR1 is SEHNR and CDR2 is FQNEAQ (reference sequence). In nucleotides, the CDR3 is TGTGCCAGCAGCCCTCTAAAGGGGTCGGGCTATGGCTACACCTTC. It codes for CASSPLKGSGYGYTF. The full variable domain, in which reference TRBV7-9 and TRBJ1-2 provide the parts outside the CDR3, is DTGVSQNPRHKITKRGQNVTFRCDPISEHNRLYWYRQTLGQGPEFLTYFQNEAQLEKSRLLSDRFSAERPKGSFSTLEIQRTEQGDSAMYLCASSPLKGSGYGYTFGSGTRLTVV.

As for this clone: Different DNA sequences within this sample yield the same CDR3. V is TRBV25-1 and J is TRBJ2-5; 10 positions agree with TRBD1. The V gene's germline CDR1 is MGHDK and CDR2 SYGVNS. Germline trimming cut 2 bases from V and 3 bases from J; bases unmatched to any gene: 9. CDR3 size: 17 residues. The CDR3 bases are TGTGCCAGCAGTGAAGGCTTATGGGACAGGGGCGAAGAGACCCAGTACTTC. It is translated as CASSEGLWDRGEETQYF. Combining the CDR3 with reference TRBV25-1 and TRBJ2-5 gives the whole variable domain EADIYQTPRYLVIGTGKKITLECSQTMGHDKMYWYQQDPGMELHLIHYSYGVNSTEKGDLSSESTVSRIRTEHFPLTLESARPSHTSQYLCASSEGLWDRGEETQYFGPGTRLLVL.

The chain carries TRBV11-2 and TRBJ2-3; D is possibly TRBD2 (6 bases). The germline V and J ends were trimmed by 1 base and 0 bases, with 14 bases remaining between them. This CDR3 is built from 17 residues. Germline CDR1 is SGHAT and CDR2 is FQNNGV. The chain's CDR3 is CASSLVGSGVSTDTQYF. The CDR3, as DNA: TGTGCCAGCAGCTTAGTAGGTAGCGGAGTTAGCACAGATACGCAGTATTTT.

This clone was observed a handful of times. The chain is built from TRBV4-1 and TRBJ1-4; 7 bases agree with TRBD1. The CDR3 has 15 residues. From germline, CDR1 is MGHRA and CDR2 YSYEKL. Losses at the gene ends were 5 bases for V and 1 base for J; bases not matched to a gene: 4. Here the CDR3 DNA reads TGCGCCAGCAGCGAGACAGGGTTAACTAATGAAAAACTGTTTTTT. It translates to CASSETGLTNEKLFF.

This clone has a single count. The chain joins TRBV7-2 to TRBJ1-5, with 10 bases that match TRBD1. Germline trimming cut 0 bases from V and 8 bases from J; bases unmatched to any gene: 4. The CDR3 runs 15 residues. Looked up from germline, CDR1 is SGHTA and CDR2 is FQGNSA. Written as DNA, the CDR3 is TGTGCCAGCAGCTTAGCCGGGACAGGGGTGGAGCCCCAGCATTTT. Its translation: CASSLAGTGVEPQHF.

V usage is TRBV11-3 and J usage is TRBJ1-3; weak D call: TRBD1 (6 bases). V lost 4 bases, J lost 0 bases, and 19 bases lay in between. Germline V CDR1 and CDR2: SGHNT, YENEEA. The CDR3 is 18 amino acids. CDR3 sequence: CASSSRSPGTSSGNTIYF. Written as DNA, the CDR3 is TGTGCCAGCAGCTCCAGGAGTCCCGGGACAAGCTCTGGAAACACCATATATTTT.

This chain links TRBV5-8 with TRBJ1-5, with a weak D call TRBD1 (5 bases). V was clipped by 0 bases and J by 1 base, with 8 bases between them. Germline CDR1 SGHTS, CDR2 YDEGEE. The CDR3 runs to 15 residues. CDR3 DNA sequence: TGTGCCAGCAGCTTGGGGCAGGGAAGCAATCAGCCCCAGCATTTT. Protein product: CASSLGQGSNQPQHF.

The chain recombines TRBV20-1 with TRBJ1-4; no definite D call. Looked up from germline, CDR1 is DFQATT and CDR2 is SNEGSKA (reference sequence). CDR3 length: 11 amino acids. The CDR3 nucleotides are TGCAGCGTCCTAATCTGGGAAAAACTGTTTTTT. Translating gives CSVLIWEKLFF.

The chain is built from TRBV7-6 and TRBJ2-3; 7 nucleotides align to TRBD2. Per the germline V gene, CDR1 is SGHVS and CDR2 is FNYEAQ. The CDR3 loop spans 15 amino acids. V gave up 1 base and J gave up 5 bases; unmatched junction bases: 6. In DNA form, the CDR3 reads TGTGCCAGCAGCTTAGGAAGGGGCGGGGGAGATACGCAGTATTTT. Protein: CASSLGRGGGDTQYF.

The genes are TRBV28 and TRBJ2-6; possible D gene TRBD1, 6 bases. Trimming shortened V by 1 base and J by 4 bases, and 14 bases separated the two germline ends. The CDR3 runs 17 residues. Germline lookup yields CDR1 MDHEN and CDR2 SYDVKM. CDR3 nucleotide sequence: TGTGCCAGCAGTTTATCCGCAGGGGCGGCCGGGGCCAACGTCCTGACTTTC. Its protein is CASSLSAGAAGANVLTF.

Only a few counts were recorded for this clone. The chain is built from TRBV7-2 and TRBJ2-1; possibly TRBD2 for D (5 bases). The V and J ends lost 1 base and 5 bases respectively, with 15 bases between them. This CDR3 is built from 16 residues. Germline V CDR1 and CDR2: SGHTA, FQGNSA. CDR3 region: CASSLVAGVVNNEQFF. CDR3 DNA sequence: TGTGCCAGCAGCTTAGTCGCGGGCGTAGTAAACAATGAGCAGTTCTTC.

The chain recombines TRBV7-3 with TRBJ2-2; 7 positions agree with TRBD1. The CDR3 loop spans 14 amino acids. The germline V gene encodes CDR1 SGHTA and CDR2 FQGTGA. Trimming removed 4 bases from V and 7 bases from J; junction bases left unmatched: 6. The chain's CDR3 is CASSSSTGFGELFF. CDR3 DNA: TGTGCCAGCAGCTCATCGACAGGGTTCGGGGAGCTGTTTTTT. Together with reference TRBV7-3 and TRBJ2-2, the CDR3 gives the full variable domain: GAGVSQTPSNKVTEKGKYVELRCDPISGHTALYWYRQSLGQGPEFLIYFQGTGAADDSGLPNDRFFAVRPEGSVSTLKIQRTERGDSAVYLCASSSSTGFGELFFGEGSRLTVL.

The V call is TRBV2, the J call TRBJ1-5, with 7 nucleotides matching TRBD1. This CDR3 contains 15 residues. Germline values: CDR1 SNHLY, CDR2 FYNNEI. V gave up 6 bases and J gave up 1 base; unmatched junction bases: 6. Written as DNA, the CDR3 is TGTGCCAGCAGGCAACAGGGACAGAGCAATCAGCCCCAGCATTTT. It codes for CASRQQGQSNQPQHF.

The count of this clone is one. The chain joins TRBV9 to TRBJ2-1, with D perhaps TRBD1 (7 bases). V lost 0 bases and J 5 bases, leaving 12 bases between the germline ends. Germline CDR1 SGDLS, CDR2 YYNGEE. This CDR3 comprises 15 residues. The CDR3 protein is CASSVESGGNNEQFF. Written as DNA, the CDR3 is TGTGCCAGCAGCGTAGAGTCAGGGGGGAACAATGAGCAGTTCTTC.

V and J are TRBV7-9 and TRBJ1-1, with a weak D call TRBD1 (6 bases). In germline, CDR1 is SEHNR, CDR2 FQNEAQ (reference sequence). There are 14 residues in the CDR3. The V end was cut by 5 bases, the J end by 3 bases, with 13 bases between. The CDR3 here is CASSPQGGHTEAFF. The CDR3 nucleotides read TGTGCCAGCAGCCCGCAAGGGGGTCACACTGAAGCTTTCTTT.

The genes are TRBV25-1 and TRBJ2-3; 8 positions match TRBD1. The V segment lost 3 bases and the J segment 2 bases; nucleotides outside the gene matches: 1. This CDR3 is 14 amino acids long. Germline assignment: CDR1 MGHDK and CDR2 SYGVNS. CDR3 residues: CASSEQGATDTQYF. CDR3 DNA sequence: TGTGCCAGCAGTGAGCAGGGGGCCACAGATACGCAGTATTTT.